The rows below give T cell receptor beta chains drawn from one sample of a study of cytomegalovirus exposure and HLA in healthy donors. Repertoires were generated with immunoSEQ multiplex PCR, while TCRdb's copy carries only in-frame clones and drops some. The sample holds around 170,000 clones, roughly three quarters seen once. The sequencing sample was made of PBMCs. The receptors shown here come from a woman aged 25-40 years in good health and CMV-seropositive. The CDR3 runs from the conserved cysteine through the conserved F or W. The D gene is left open where the match is weak. The listing skips clone size in some rows; elsewhere it reads once, few, many or a size class.

TRBJ1-1	14	.	.	TRBV7-8	CASSPTNSNTEAFF	TGTGCCAGCAGCCCCACAAATTCGAACACTGAAGCTTTCTTT
TRBJ2-3	18	TRBD2	.	TRBV4-3	CASSLNPSEAGAKDTQYF	TGCGCCAGCAGCCTCAACCCCTCTGAAGCGGGGGCAAAAGATACGCAGTATTTT
TRBJ2-2	13	.	.	TRBV7-2	CASSRLNTGELFF	TGTGCCAGCAGCCGTCTAAACACCGGGGAGCTGTTTTTT
TRBJ1-1	15	.	.	TRBV28	CAHLGGSGPNTEAFF	TGTGCACACCTGGGGGGGTCAGGGCCGAACACTGAAGCTTTCTTT
TRBJ2-5	14	.	.	TRBV5-1	CASSGGGSQETQYF	TGCGCCAGCAGCGGAGGAGGGTCGCAAGAGACCCAGTACTTC
TRBJ1-4	14	.	.	TRBV6-5	CASRIYATNEKLFF	TGTGCCAGCAGGATCTATGCAACTAATGAAAAACTGTTTTTT
TRBJ2-7	14	.	.	TRBV19	CASSLQTASYEQYF	TGTGCCAGTAGTCTCCAGACAGCCTCCTACGAGCAGTACTTC
TRBJ2-7	15	.	.	TRBV4-3	CASSPSKFNSYEQYF	TGCGCCAGCAGCCCAAGCAAGTTTAACTCCTACGAGCAGTACTTC
TRBJ2-1	15	TRBD1	.	TRBV7-2	CASSSTGGSFGEQFF	TGTGCCAGCAGCTCTACAGGGGGCAGTTTCGGTGAGCAGTTCTTC
TRBJ2-5	15	TRBD2	.	TRBV4-2	CASTERGGPQETQYF	TGTGCCAGCACCGAGCGGGGGGGCCCCCAAGAGACCCAGTACTTC
TRBJ1-2	15	.	once	TRBV19	CASSRNRVANYGYTF	TGTGCCAGTAGTAGGAACAGGGTTGCAAACTATGGCTACACCTTC
TRBJ1-6	15	TRBD1	once	TRBV4-3	CASSQRDSSNSPLHF	TGCGCCAGCAGCCAACGGGACAGCTCTAATTCACCCCTCCACTTT
TRBJ2-2	16	TRBD1	few	TRBV7-9	CASSPSGTGPSGELFF	TGTGCCAGCAGCCCGTCCGGGACAGGGCCCTCCGGGGAGCTGTTTTTT
TRBJ2-7	17	.	.	TRBV4-2	CASSQDWPSRPSYEQYF	TGTGCCAGCAGCCAAGATTGGCCGTCTAGACCCTCCTACGAGCAGTACTTC
TRBJ2-7	15	TRBD1	.	TRBV4-1	CASSRGQELSYEQYF	TGCGCCAGCAGCCGCGGACAGGAACTCTCCTACGAGCAGTACTTC
TRBJ2-7	14	.	.	TRBV7-2	CASSLAGLLDEQYF	TGTGCCAGCAGCTTAGCGGGCCTTTTGGACGAGCAGTACTTC
TRBJ2-3	13	.	few	TRBV28	CASSFGRAHTQYF	TGTGCCAGCAGTTTTGGCAGGGCCCATACGCAGTATTTT
TRBJ2-5	12	.	.	TRBV29-1	CSVGGLQETQYF	TGCAGCGTTGGGGGGCTACAAGAGACCCAGTACTTC
TRBJ2-7	12	.	once	TRBV14	CASSQDFYEQYF	TGTGCCAGCAGCCAAGACTTCTACGAGCAGTACTTC
TRBJ2-7	14	TRBD1	.	TRBV27	CASGYRGQVGEQYF	TGTGCCAGCGGTTACAGGGGGCAAGTAGGGGAGCAGTACTTC
TRBJ2-5	18	TRBD2	.	TRBV5-5	CASSLGLAGGHLQETQYF	TGTGCCAGCAGCTTGGGACTAGCGGGGGGGCATTTACAGGAGACCCAGTACTTC
TRBJ2-7	14	.	.	TRBV6-1	CASDPRDTLYEQYF	TGTGCCAGCGACCCCCGGGACACCCTCTACGAGCAGTACTTC
TRBJ2-1	13	TRBD1	.	TRBV11-2	CASSLGQYNEQFF	TGTGCCAGCAGCTTGGGACAGTACAATGAGCAGTTCTTC
TRBJ2-3	16	TRBD2	few	TRBV2	CASSDGGGGPPRTQYF	TGTGCCAGCAGTGATGGGGGCGGGGGGCCCCCTCGTACGCAGTATTTT
TRBJ1-2	12	TRBD1	.	TRBV9	CASEGGPWGYTF	TGTGCCAGCGAAGGGGGCCCGTGGGGCTACACCTTC
TRBJ2-1	13	TRBD2	.	TRBV28	CASTWGGFNEQFF	TGTGCCAGCACTTGGGGGGGATTCAATGAGCAGTTCTTC
TRBJ2-5	13	.	.	TRBV4-3	CASSQGPQETQYF	TGCGCCAGCAGCCAGGGCCCACAAGAGACCCAGTACTTC
TRBJ2-5	15	.	few	TRBV10-3	CAISDPREEEETQYF	TGTGCCATCAGTGACCCCAGGGAGGAAGAAGAGACCCAGTACTTC
TRBJ2-7	18	.	.	TRBV21-1	CASSLRPTNLAGGQEQYF	TGTGCCAGCAGCCTACGCCCTACCAATCTAGCGGGGGGGCAAGAGCAGTACTTC
TRBJ2-2	16	.	.	TRBV7-7	CASSSTPDPNTGELFF	TGTGCCAGCAGCTCAACACCCGATCCGAACACCGGGGAGCTGTTTTTT
TRBJ2-7	16	.	few	TRBV19	CASSIRGGASSYEQYF	TGTGCCAGTAGTATCAGAGGCGGGGCGAGCTCCTACGAGCAGTACTTC
TRBJ2-7	16	.	.	TRBV7-2	CASSSMSGLYSYEQYF	TGTGCCAGCAGCTCGATGTCGGGTTTATACTCCTACGAGCAGTACTTC
TRBJ2-3	16	TRBD2	few	TRBV27	CASRRLAGGYTDTQYF	TGTGCCAGCAGGAGACTAGCGGGGGGTTACACAGATACGCAGTATTTT
TRBJ2-3	11	.	.	TRBV29-1	CSVQPGVAQYF	TGCAGCGTTCAGCCGGGGGTGGCGCAGTATTTT
TRBJ2-5	16	TRBD2	once	TRBV4-1	CASSRTRLASQETQYF	TGCGCCAGCAGCCGTACACGACTAGCGAGCCAAGAGACCCAGTACTTC
TRBJ2-6	15	TRBD1	.	TRBV28	CASSTRGPGANGLTF	TGTGCCAGCAGTACCAGGGGGCCTGGGGCCAACGGCCTGACTTTC
TRBJ1-2	15	.	.	TRBV11-2	CASSLGGHDNYGYTF	TGTGCCAGCAGCTTAGGGGGGCACGATAACTATGGCTACACCTTC
TRBJ2-6	15	TRBD1	few	TRBV6-5	CASSPDRAGANVLTF	TGTGCCAGCAGTCCCGACAGGGCTGGGGCCAACGTCCTGACTTTC
TRBJ2-7	15	TRBD2	.	TRBV27	CASSPSGGDTYEQYF	TGTGCCAGCAGCCCCTCGGGGGGAGACACCTACGAGCAGTACTTC
TRBJ2-1	16	.	.	TRBV28	CASSLAGGTGKDEQFF	TGTGCCAGCAGTTTAGCTGGGGGAACAGGGAAGGATGAGCAGTTCTTC
TRBJ2-3	15	TRBD1	.	TRBV6-5	CASSRGTVSTDTQYF	TGTGCCAGCAGTAGAGGGACAGTTAGCACAGATACGCAGTATTTT